One sample yielded the 7 T cell receptor beta chains listed below, sequenced in a study of CDR3 diversity in severe acne. TCRdb processed the PCR reads anew with MiXCR; each CDR3 protein has one entry. The table records more than 85,000 distinct CDR3 sequences, about half of them present only once. Sequences were obtained from blood. These receptors all come from a male donor with severe acne vulgaris.

This clonotype was seen a few times. The chain recombines TRBV25-1 with TRBJ1-1; D remains ambiguous. CDR1 is MGHDK and CDR2 is SYGVNS in the germline V gene. The V end lost 1 base, the J end lost 1 base, and 4 bases lay between the germline ends. There are 13 residues in the CDR3. The CDR3 region has the DNA TGTGCCAGCAGTGAATTTTCGAACACTGAAGCTTTCTTT. Protein: CASSEFSNTEAFF.

V gene TRBV20-1 combines with J gene TRBJ1-6; perhaps TRBD1 as D (5 bases). Germline CDR1 and CDR2: DFQATT and SNEGSKA (reference sequence). The V end lost 3 bases, the J end lost 6 bases, and 15 bases lay between the germline ends. This CDR3 has 15 amino acids. CDR3 coding DNA: TGCAGTGCTAGCCCCGGGACGGGGAGTAATTCACCCCTCCACTTT. Protein sequence: CSASPGTGSNSPLHF.

Turning to this clonotype: A read error may be the cause here, since a much bigger clone is one base away. The chain employs TRBV5-1 and TRBJ2-1, with no clear D. Trimming stripped 2 bases from V and 2 bases from J, with 11 bases between. Germline assignment: CDR1 SGHRS and CDR2 YFSETQ. The length of the CDR3 is 15 residues. The CDR3 nucleotides read TGCGCCAGCAGCTTTTCGAGGCCTACCTACAATGAGCAGTTCTTC. Encoded protein: CASSFSRPTYNEQFF.

There are many counts of this clonotype. This sequence joins TRBV11-3 and TRBJ2-1; no reliable D call. Germline lookup yields CDR1 SGHNT and CDR2 YENEEA. V gave up 1 base and J gave up 6 bases, with 7 bases separating them. The CDR3 is made up of 13 amino acids. The CDR3 protein is CASSLGSLNEQFF. In DNA, the CDR3 is TGTGCCAGCAGCTTAGGCAGCCTCAATGAGCAGTTCTTC.

This clonotype came up many times. The rearrangement uses TRBV4-1 and TRBJ2-7, with 10 bases matching TRBD2. The CDR3 covers 17 residues. The ends lost 0 bases at V and 3 bases at J; junction bases unmatched: 8. Per the germline V gene, CDR1 is MGHRA and CDR2 is YSYEKL. The CDR3 nucleotides read TGCGCCAGCAGCCAAGATTTGTCTAGCGGGAGAGACTACGAGCAGTACTTC. Residues: CASSQDLSSGRDYEQYF.

The chain joins TRBV7-9 to TRBJ1-1; the D gene is possibly TRBD1 (5 bases). V dropped 6 bases and J dropped 4 bases, with 18 bases sitting between them. Germline loops: CDR1 SEHNR, CDR2 FQNEAQ (reference sequence). The CDR3 loop spans 15 amino acids. The CDR3 is CASRQAGPRGTEAFF. The CDR3 nucleotides are TGTGCCAGCAGACAAGCGGGTCCGAGGGGCACTGAAGCTTTCTTT.

This clonotype was recorded a few times. CDR3 in amino acids: CASSEYASAQETQYF. For the CDR3, the DNA is TGTGCCAGCAGTGAATATGCGTCAGCTCAAGAGACCCAGTACTTC. The chain combines TRBV25-1 with TRBJ2-5; D is uncertain. V lost 0 bases to trimming and J lost 2 bases, with 10 bases between them. The CDR3 is 15 amino acids. Germline V lookup: CDR1 MGHDK, CDR2 SYGVNS.